This T cell receptor beta chain originates from a study of blood T cell repertoires in COVID-19. The wider study: From T cells, B-cell-depleted T cells, or PBMCs came the material, which was cDNA or gDNA.

As processed by the authors: Estimated nucleated cell counts came from reference gene primer amplification. The assay was immunoSEQ multiplex PCR, and TCRdb's table has in-frame clones only and misses some. The V and J calls and clone size are taken from that table; D and trimming were inferred from the DNA. The sample shows about 110,000 clones, more than 65% of them seen only once. Germline CDR1 reads WSHSY; CDR2 reads SAAADI. This CDR3 has 14 amino acids. After removal of 9 bases from V and 0 bases from J, the junction contained 4 bases not matched to a gene. Sequences were obtained from peripheral blood. The receptor's source is a woman of 80 years or more with acute or convalescent COVID-19. The rearrangement uses TRBV10-2 and TRBJ2-7; 11 bases are shared with TRBD2. CDR3 region: CASGLAGLSYEQYF. The CDR3 region has the DNA TGCGCCAGTGGACTAGCGGGCCTCTCCTACGAGCAGTACTTC.